The 29 T cell receptor beta chains in this list originate from one sample, sequenced in a study of blood T cell repertoires in COVID-19 (dated by TCRdb to the early 2020s). The library was obtained by the immunoSEQ multiplex PCR assay. TCRdb mirrors the immuneACCESS table, restricted to in-frame sequences. Some clones are absent from its copies; in checked studies, under half trace to an unresolved V gene, and the reason for the others is unknown. Present in this sample are roughly 430,000 clones, more than 70% of which were seen just once. Of the sample, 1.2% to 1.5% is held by the ten largest clones. Sequencing was done on a sample of PBMCs or T cells enriched from blood (not recorded which). Receptors were obtained from a woman aged 18-29 years who had been exposed to COVID-19.

To note about this clone: This may be a read error: a much more frequent sequence differs by one nucleotide. The genes are TRBV5-6 and TRBJ2-7; D ambiguous. Germline CDR1 SGHDT, CDR2 YYEEEE. CDR3 length: 11 residues. Trimming removed 5 bases from V and 5 bases from J, with 8 bases in between. Written as DNA, the CDR3 is TGTGCCAGCAGTTTACAGAACGAGCAGTACTTC. Amino acids: CASSLQNEQYF. Drawing the rest from reference TRBV5-6 and TRBJ2-7, the complete variable domain is DAGVTQSPTHLIKTRGQQVTLRCSPKSGHDTVSWYQQALGQGPQFIFQYYEEEERQRGNFPDRFSGHQFPNYSSELNVNALLLGDSALYLCASSLQNEQYFGPGTRLTVT.

Here the CDR3 reads CASMVSSGNTDTQYF. In DNA form, the CDR3 reads TGTGCCAGTATGGTGTCTAGCGGGAACACAGATACGCAGTATTTT. This chain links TRBV19 with TRBJ2-3; 9 nucleotides align to TRBD2. The CDR3 length is 15 residues. Germline CDR1 LNHDA, CDR2 SQIVND (reference sequence). The V segment lost 7 bases and the J segment 2 bases; nucleotides outside the gene matches: 7.

The J gene is TRBJ2-1, the V gene TRBV5-4; 7 bases are shared with TRBD2. The CDR3 is 16 amino acids. From germline, CDR1 is SGHNT and CDR2 YYREEE (reference sequence). Trimming cost V 4 bases and J 6 bases; bases outside gene matches: 13. The CDR3 DNA sequence: TGTGCCAGCAGCCCCCCTAGCGGAGGCAGGGTCAATGAGCAGTTCTTC. Translated, it gives CASSPPSGGRVNEQFF. Drawing the rest from reference TRBV5-4 and TRBJ2-1, the complete variable domain is ETGVTQSPTHLIKTRGQQVTLRCSSQSGHNTVSWYQQALGQGPQFIFQYYREEENGRGNFPPRFSGLQFPNYSSELNVNALELDDSALYLCASSPPSGGRVNEQFFGPGTRLTVL.

The chain combines TRBV9 with TRBJ2-7; 11 bases are shared with TRBD1. CDR1 is SGDLS, CDR2 YYNGEE, per germline. The CDR3 contains 15 residues. V lost 4 bases, J lost 7 bases, and 10 bases stayed unmatched. The CDR3 nucleotides are TGTGCCAGCAGCCCACTCGGACAGGGGGCGGGGGAGCAGTACTTC. Its translation: CASSPLGQGAGEQYF.

This chain joins TRBV6-6 and TRBJ1-1; no definite D call. CDR1 MNHNY and CDR2 SVGAGI come from the germline V gene (reference sequence). This CDR3 contains 16 residues. Trimming took 2 bases from V and 0 from J, leaving 13 bases between them. The CDR3 loop is CASSYRAGGMNTEAFF. DNA of the CDR3: TGTGCCAGCAGTTACAGGGCAGGAGGAATGAACACTGAAGCTTTCTTT.

V gene TRBV6-5 combines with J gene TRBJ2-7; 7 bases line up with TRBD1. Looked up from germline, CDR1 is MNHEY and CDR2 is SVGAGI. V lost 5 bases to trimming and J lost 6 bases; unmatched junction nucleotides: 7. CDR3 length: 13 amino acids. CDR3 sequence: CASSRDRVREQYF. The DNA of the CDR3 is TGTGCCAGCAGTAGAGACAGGGTCCGCGAGCAGTACTTC.

The V call is TRBV2, the J call TRBJ1-5; D might be TRBD1 (5 bases). The V end lost 9 bases, the J end lost 6 bases, and 15 bases lay between the germline ends. The V gene's germline CDR1 is SNHLY and CDR2 FYNNEI. The CDR3 consists of 13 residues. Here the CDR3 reads CASKFGGGQPQHF. The DNA of the CDR3 is TGTGCCAGTAAGTTCGGGGGAGGTCAGCCCCAGCATTTT.

This clone has only one observation. This chain joins TRBV19 and TRBJ1-1, with 10 bases aligning to TRBD1. CDR1 is LNHDA, CDR2 SQIVND, per germline (reference sequence). The V segment lost 8 bases and the J segment 4 bases; nucleotides outside the gene matches: 10. The CDR3 totals 15 residues. The CDR3 here is CASRRTGGESTEAFF. CDR3 sequence (DNA): TGTGCCAGTCGCCGGACAGGGGGTGAGAGCACTGAAGCTTTCTTT.

The chain links TRBV7-2 to TRBJ2-7, with D tentatively TRBD1 (6 bases). The CDR3 loop spans 14 amino acids. Germline lookup yields CDR1 SGHTA and CDR2 FQGNSA. The V gene lost 5 bases and the J gene lost 1 base, with 12 bases spanning the gap. In DNA, the CDR3 is TGTGCCAGCAGCGTACAGGGCTCTTCCTACGAGCAGTACTTC. Its translation: CASSVQGSSYEQYF.

V gene TRBV28 combines with J gene TRBJ1-6; D is unclear. Germline CDR1 is MDHEN and CDR2 is SYDVKM. V was shortened by 7 bases and J by 2 bases, with 15 bases between the two germline ends. The CDR3 is 16 residues long. CDR3 coding DNA: TGTGCCAGCAAAACCTCAACTCGCGCCTATAATTCACCCCTCCACTTT. Translated: CASKTSTRAYNSPLHF.

The J gene is TRBJ2-1, the V gene TRBV18, with 9 bases that match TRBD2. Germline CDR1 reads KGHSH; CDR2 reads LQKENI. The CDR3 consists of 15 residues. V shed 1 base and J 5 bases; nucleotides not matched to a gene: 3. The CDR3 protein is CASSPRLAGNNEQFF. The DNA of the CDR3 is TGTGCCAGCTCACCACGGCTAGCGGGAAACAATGAGCAGTTCTTC.

This chain links TRBV14 with TRBJ2-3, with 9 bases fitting TRBD1. The J segment lost 3 bases and the V segment lost 2 bases, leaving 6 bases of the junction unmatched. The germline gives CDR1 SGHDN, CDR2 FVKESK. The CDR3 consists of 16 residues. The CDR3 DNA reads TGTGCCAGCAGCCAACACCGGGACAGGGTAACAGATACGCAGTATTTT. Protein sequence: CASSQHRDRVTDTQYF.

J is TRBJ1-6 and V is TRBV15, with TRBD1 as a possible D gene (5 bases). The germline V gene has CDR1 LNHNV and CDR2 YYDKDF (reference sequence). The CDR3 consists of 16 residues. V was cut by 2 bases and J by 4 bases, with 12 bases left in between. The CDR3: CATSRTGEIYNSPLHF. The CDR3 DNA sequence: TGTGCCACCAGCAGAACAGGAGAAATTTATAATTCACCCCTCCACTTT.

The chain is built from TRBV5-1 and TRBJ2-7; no clear D gene. CDR3 length equals 14 residues. Per germline, CDR1 SGHRS and CDR2 YFSETQ. Trimming took 1 base from V and 2 from J, leaving 10 bases between them. CDR3 nucleotide sequence: TGCGCCAGCAGCTTGCAGGCAGAGACCTACGAGCAGTACTTC. Amino acid sequence: CASSLQAETYEQYF.

The gene calls are TRBV11-3 and TRBJ2-1; tentative D call: TRBD1 (5 bases). The germline V and J ends were trimmed by 2 bases and 1 base, with 15 bases remaining between them. Germline values: CDR1 SGHNT, CDR2 YENEEA. This CDR3 is built from 17 residues. CDR3 protein: CASSLNPGLGSYNEQFF. In nucleotides, the CDR3 is TGTGCCAGCAGCTTAAACCCAGGGTTAGGGTCCTACAATGAGCAGTTCTTC.

V usage is TRBV7-3 and J usage is TRBJ1-2, with 9 bases fitting TRBD1. CDR3 length equals 13 residues. V trimming: 5 bases; J trimming: 6 bases; junction bases outside the gene matches: 4. Germline values: CDR1 SGHTA, CDR2 FQGTGA. This CDR3 reads CASSNTGGDGYTF. The DNA for the CDR3 is TGTGCCAGCAGCAATACAGGGGGCGATGGCTACACCTTC. Combining the CDR3 with reference TRBV7-3 and TRBJ1-2 gives the whole variable domain GAGVSQTPSNKVTEKGKYVELRCDPISGHTALYWYRQSLGQGPEFLIYFQGTGAADDSGLPNDRFFAVRPEGSVSTLKIQRTERGDSAVYLCASSNTGGDGYTFGSGTRLTVV.

The chain joins TRBV2 to TRBJ2-5, with D possibly matching TRBD2 (5 bases). The CDR3 consists of 15 residues. Germline assignment: CDR1 SNHLY and CDR2 FYNNEI. Trimming removed 7 bases at V and 1 base at J, with 16 bases between. CDR3 nucleotides: TGTGCCAGCAAACTTATGGGCAGCGGCCAAGAGACCCAGTACTTC. It yields the protein CASKLMGSGQETQYF.

J is TRBJ2-5 and V is TRBV5-1; TRBD2 might be the D (6 bases). The length of the CDR3 is 12 residues. The ends were cut back, 7 bases at V and 3 bases at J, with 10 bases in the middle. CDR1 SGHRS and CDR2 YFSETQ come from the germline V gene. The CDR3 reads CASGKREETQYF. CDR3 DNA sequence: TGCGCCAGCGGAAAGCGGGAAGAGACCCAGTACTTC.

The rearrangement joins TRBV9 to TRBJ2-1; the match to TRBD1 covers 9 bases. V dropped 2 bases and J dropped 9; count of bases not matched to a gene: 12. Germline values: CDR1 SGDLS, CDR2 YYNGEE. The CDR3 has 16 amino acids. The CDR3: CASSVTGGSPLVEQFF. CDR3 bases: TGTGCCAGCAGCGTGACAGGGGGGTCCCCTCTGGTTGAGCAGTTCTTC. Full variable domain (missing parts from reference TRBV9 and TRBJ2-1): DSGVTQTPKHLITATGQRVTLRCSPRSGDLSVYWYQQSLDQGLQFLIQYYNGEERAKGNILERFSAQQFPDLHSELNLSSLELGDSALYFCASSVTGGSPLVEQFFGPGTRLTVL.

V gene TRBV5-1 combines with J gene TRBJ2-2; TRBD2 aligns across 9 bases. Trimming removed 4 bases from V and 6 bases from J; junction bases left unmatched: 19. Germline V gene sequence: CDR1 SGHRS, CDR2 YFSETQ. The CDR3 is 19 residues long. CDR3 nucleotide sequence: TGCGCCAGCAGCGTCCGTGGGACTAGCCAAGATGGGGGAGCCGGGGAGCTGTTTTTT. Its protein product is CASSVRGTSQDGGAGELFF.

The genes are TRBV4-1 and TRBJ1-6, with D possibly being TRBD1 (6 bases). This CDR3 contains 14 residues. Per germline, CDR1 MGHRA and CDR2 YSYEKL. Trimming left V 1 base short and J 7 bases short, with 8 bases between. CDR3 residues: CASSQVTGNSPLHF. The CDR3 coding sequence is TGCGCCAGCAGCCAAGTAACAGGGAATTCACCCCTCCACTTT.

This clone was found once. This chain connects TRBV5-1 to TRBJ1-4, with 9 bases fitting TRBD1. The CDR3 is 14 residues long. V shed 4 bases and J 8 bases; nucleotides not matched to a gene: 6. CDR1 SGHRS and CDR2 YFSETQ come from the germline V gene. The CDR3, as DNA: TGCGCCAGCAGCAGGACAGGGGAGGGGGAAAAACTGTTTTTT. As protein: CASSRTGEGEKLFF.

The gene calls are TRBV29-1 and TRBJ1-2; D is possibly TRBD1 (5 bases). Germline CDR1 reads SQVTM; CDR2 reads ANQGSEA. Trimming shortened V by 7 bases and J by 5 bases, and 17 bases separated the two germline ends. The CDR3 is 13 residues long. CDR3 in DNA: TGCAGCGCCCGGGGGATTTCTCTTTATGGCTACACCTTC. Translating it yields CSARGISLYGYTF.

The genes are TRBV14 and TRBJ2-3, with 10 bases fitting TRBD1. Germline CDR1 is SGHDN and CDR2 is FVKESK. The V segment lost 2 bases and the J segment 4 bases; nucleotides outside the gene matches: 6. CDR3 length: 16 residues. The CDR3 DNA is TGTGCCAGCAGCCAAATGACAGGGGGCCTCGCAGATACGCAGTATTTT. It translates to CASSQMTGGLADTQYF.

The V call is TRBV3-1 (or the pseudogene TRBV3-2), the J call TRBJ2-6; 14 nucleotides agree with TRBD2. The CDR3 extends over 18 amino acids. V dropped 5 bases and J dropped 4; count of bases not matched to a gene: 7. Germline V gene lookup returns CDR1 LGHDT and CDR2 YNNKEL (reference sequence). The CDR3, as DNA: TGTGCCAGCAGCACCCGACTAGCGGGGGGGCTGGGGGCCAACGTCCTGACTTTC. Translating it yields CASSTRLAGGLGANVLTF.

The chain combines TRBV6-5 with TRBJ2-7; TRBD1 agrees at 8 bases. Losses at the gene ends were 5 bases for V and 4 bases for J; bases not matched to a gene: 7. The germline V gene has CDR1 MNHEY and CDR2 SVGAGI. The CDR3 contains 14 residues. CDR3 protein: CASSPDRGGYEQYF. CDR3 coding DNA: TGTGCCAGCAGTCCTGACAGGGGTGGTTACGAGCAGTACTTC.

The gene calls are TRBV6-1 and TRBJ2-1, with 10 bases matching TRBD2. The germline CDR1 and CDR2 sequences are MNHNS and SASEGT. CDR3 size: 15 residues. V lost 3 bases to trimming and J lost 5 bases; unmatched junction nucleotides: 4. In DNA form, the CDR3 reads TGTGCCAGCAGTGAGGGACTAGCGCCTAACAATGAGCAGTTCTTC. It encodes CASSEGLAPNNEQFF.

This chain connects TRBV7-2 to TRBJ2-7; 10 bases match TRBD2. This CDR3 region has 17 residues. Per the germline V gene, CDR1 is SGHTA and CDR2 is FQGNSA. Losses at the gene ends were 2 bases for V and 2 bases for J; bases not matched to a gene: 9. This chain's CDR3 is CASSLRLWTSGAYEQYF. The DNA for the CDR3 is TGTGCCAGCAGCTTACGGCTCTGGACTAGCGGAGCCTACGAGCAGTACTTC.

This clone was observed a few times. The chain links TRBV10-3 to TRBJ2-7; 10 nucleotides match TRBD2. There are 16 residues in the CDR3. In germline, CDR1 is ENHRY, CDR2 SYGVKD. V lost 3 bases to trimming and J lost 1 base; unmatched junction nucleotides: 6. The CDR3 reads CAISDRRTSGSYEQYF. The CDR3 bases are TGTGCCATCAGTGATAGAAGGACTAGCGGTTCCTACGAGCAGTACTTC.